The T cell receptor beta chain under discussion was sequenced for a study of beta chain features in type 1 diabetes. Study results and caveats: Moderate yet significant TCRB CDR3 shortening was seen in Type 1 diabetes patients in all four CD4+ subsets.

Expressed TCRB transcripts were sequenced because the isolated RNA had all been reverse transcribed beforehand. Using immunoSEQ multiplex PCR, the repertoire was profiled, and TCRdb retains in-frame clones only, with some absent. The table records roughly 51,000 clones, approximately 52% of them present only once. V was pared by 0 bases and J by 3 bases, with 11 bases between. From germline, CDR1 is SGHDN and CDR2 FVKESK. CDR3 length: 16 amino acids. This clone has more than one count but fewer than ten. Its antigen is as yet unknown. The clonotype comes from a woman aged 40 to 50 with type 1 diabetes. The chain carries TRBV14 and TRBJ1-4; D is unclear. Source material: Tregs from blood. In DNA, the CDR3 is TGTGCCAGCAGCCAAGATAGAGGGCGAGCTAATGAAAAACTGTTTTTT. It is translated as CASSQDRGRANEKLFF.